This TCR beta chain stems from a study of PD-L1 blockade in urothelial cancer. Overall study context: Starting in the mid-2010s, patients were given atezolizumab (1,200 mg intravenously every 3 weeks). Analyses were performed on blood at 3 weeks after treatment start (the second dose) and at 6 weeks.

Between the trimmed V and J ends, which lost 4 bases and 4 bases, there was a span of 6 bases. Germline lookup yields CDR1 PRHDT and CDR2 FYEKMQ (reference sequence). The CDR3 runs to 12 residues. Time point defined: peripheral blood 6 weeks after treatment start. Patients suffered from locally advanced or metastatic urothelial carcinoma. Profiled with immunoSEQ multiplex PCR; TCRdb holds only in-frame clones, not every one. This table holds some 120,000 clones, roughly 91% found once. The chain joins TRBV13 to TRBJ2-3; D unresolved. Here the sequenced sample was PBMCs, taken around atezolizumab (anti-PD-L1) treatment. This clonotype was sampled from a man aged 60-69 years with urothelial cancer. CDR3 DNA sequence: TGTGCCAGCAGCTCTATGGCAGATACGCAGTATTTT. The encoded protein is CASSSMADTQYF.